This TCR beta chain was sequenced during a study of shared clonotypes between healthy human individuals. Turning to the study itself: Donors were two women and a few men aged 18 to 49.

To note about this clone: The antigen remains undetermined.

Overall study results and limits: About 5% was the fraction of naive CD4 clonotypes found shared across a handful of donors.

In germline, CDR1 is MNHEY, CDR2 SMNVEV (reference sequence). V shed 6 bases and J 7 bases; nucleotides not matched to a gene: 9. CDR3 length: 14 amino acids. CD45RO-negative cells were positively selected for CCR7, leaving out terminally differentiated effector memory CD45RA+ cells. Profiled with immunoSEQ multiplex PCR; TCRdb holds only in-frame clones, not every one. The sample consists of roughly 770,000 clones, just over 95% of them appearing once. Sequencing was done on a sample of naive CD8+ T cells sorted from blood. The genes are TRBV27 and TRBJ2-3; 8 bases align to TRBD1. The receptor comes from a man in his thirties or forties in good health. The CDR3 region has the DNA TGTGCCAGCAGCCTAGGACAGGGTGGAAATACGCAGTATTTT. It is translated as CASSLGQGGNTQYF.